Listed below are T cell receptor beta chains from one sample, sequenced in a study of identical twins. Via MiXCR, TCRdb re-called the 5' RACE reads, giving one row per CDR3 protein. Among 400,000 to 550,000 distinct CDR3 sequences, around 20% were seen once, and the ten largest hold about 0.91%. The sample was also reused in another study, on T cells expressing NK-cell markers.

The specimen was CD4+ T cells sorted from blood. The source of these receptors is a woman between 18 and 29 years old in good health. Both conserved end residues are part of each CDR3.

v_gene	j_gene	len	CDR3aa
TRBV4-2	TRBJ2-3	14	CASSQRQSTDTQYF
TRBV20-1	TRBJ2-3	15	CSARKFGGNTDTQYF
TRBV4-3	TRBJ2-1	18	CASSQDYGTRGGGNEQFF
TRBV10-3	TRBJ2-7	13	CAISGGSIYEQYF
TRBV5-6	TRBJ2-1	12	CASSLSLGRKFF
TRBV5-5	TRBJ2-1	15	CASRMGGQGRDEQFF
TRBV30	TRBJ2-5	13	CAWTGDLGETQYF
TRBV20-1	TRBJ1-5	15	CSARAGGVWNQPQHF
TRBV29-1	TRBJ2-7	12	CSVLGQSYEQYF
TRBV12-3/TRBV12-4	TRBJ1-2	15	CASSYSGSPPSGYTF
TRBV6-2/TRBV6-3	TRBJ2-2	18	CASSSRTSGNTNTGELFF
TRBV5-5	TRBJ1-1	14	CASSPWTPNTEAFF
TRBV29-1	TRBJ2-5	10	CSSKVETQYF
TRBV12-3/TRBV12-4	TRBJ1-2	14	CASSRGGQPSGYTF
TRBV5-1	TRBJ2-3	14	CASSLAPATDTQYF
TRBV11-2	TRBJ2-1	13	CASSLYQQVEQFF